The clone carrying this T cell receptor beta chain is medium-sized (0.01 to 0.1%) by share. The target antigen is unknown. This sample was taken from a study of persistence of HIV-infected CD4 T cells. Study-wide results and limits: Bulk TCR data could not be restricted to HIV-1-infected CMV-responding cells.

The trim removed 4 bases at V and 5 bases at J, leaving 2 bases unmatched. The CDR3 sequence is 14 residues long. Germline CDR1 is LNHDA and CDR2 is SQIVND (reference sequence). The libraries were made with immunoSEQ version 4 in survey mode. Data came from immunoSEQ multiplex PCR; TCRdb stores just in-frame clones and leaves some out. Here the sample spans under 20,000 clones, approximately 60% being singletons. An overlapping HIV-1 Gag peptide pool stimulated these cells at 0.95 to 1 ug/peptide/mL. Sorting selected CD4+ T cells upregulating both CD40 ligand and CD69. CD4+ T cell counts exceeded 400 cells/uL; CMV serology was positive.

Here the sequenced sample was CD4+ T cells sorted from PBMCs after approximately 20-hour stimulation, taken from a patient who received antiretroviral therapy. The clonotype originates from an adult woman with HIV who was CMV-seropositive. The rearrangement uses TRBV19 and TRBJ1-6, with 7 bases identical to TRBD1. The CDR3 sequence: CASSTDRNNSPLHF. CDR3 nucleotide sequence: TGTGCCAGTAGTACGGACAGGAATAATTCACCCCTCCACTTT.